The clone carrying this TCR beta chain came up once. Its antigen is currently unknown. A read error may explain this, as a much larger clone is one base away. The source of the sample is a study of neurological immune-mediated disorders. Preparation of the unsorted libraries drew on 2 million PBMCs stored at -80 C. Synthesis of cDNA was carried out by template-switch 5'RACE. The reaction used 10-nucleotide random UMIs. TCRdb re-called the 5' RACE reads with MiXCR, one entry per CDR3 protein. This sample has about 59,000 distinct CDR3 sequences, with approximately 12% found just once. Germline assignment: CDR1 LNHNV and CDR2 YYDKDF (reference sequence). The CDR3 runs to 15 residues. Trimming stripped 0 bases from V and 8 bases from J, with 13 bases between. General study findings and limits: No CDR3 amino acid sequences were shared by expanded clones across subjects, suggesting private repertoires in all groups.

Sequenced sample: PBMCs. This receptor was obtained from an older woman with HTLV-1-associated myelopathy (HAM/TSP). The rearrangement uses TRBV15 and TRBJ1-4; D is undetermined. This CDR3 reads CATSRDREAGEKLFF. In nucleotides, the CDR3 is TGTGCCACCAGCAGAGATCGGGAGGCCGGGGAAAAACTGTTTTTT.